This TCR beta chain was observed in a study of CD8 T cells in Susac syndrome. Study findings and constraints: CD4+ T cell repertoires in Susac syndrome lacked clonal expansion.

An input of about 0.5 to 1 ug of RNA was subjected to reverse transcription using random hexamers. The TCR beta CDR3 was amplified by immunoSEQ multiplex PCR across 54 Vbeta, 13 Jbeta. In TCRdb, the immunoSEQ multiplex PCR reads were re-called with MiXCR into one record per CDR3 protein. The sample includes about 190,000 distinct CDR3 sequences, 95% seen only once; the top ten take approximately 0.1%. Germline V gives CDR1 LGHNA, CDR2 YNFKEQ. Trimming removed 3 bases at V and 6 bases at J, with 17 bases between. The CDR3 runs 16 residues. Comments on this clonotype: What it binds is unknown.

The receptor was derived from a human donor with Susac syndrome. The sample comprised CD4+ T cells from PBMCs. The chain recombines TRBV4-2 with TRBJ1-4; D is undetermined. For the CDR3, the DNA is TGTGCCAGCAGCCAGCCCGTGTTGGCTGGGGATGAAAAACTGTTTTTT. Its protein is CASSQPVLAGDEKLFF.